Below are 28 T cell receptor beta chains sequenced from a single sample in a study of human T cells and chemical hapten exposure. Stated time point: pre-sensitization, week 0. Treatment denoted: therapeutic diphenylcyclopropenone sensitization with weekly scalp DPC. TCRdb re-called the RACE reads with MiXCR, one entry per CDR3 protein. The sample includes 270,000 or so distinct CDR3 sequences, about 7.7% of them seen just once. The sample here was whole blood, taken in connection with sensitization to the hapten diphenylcyclopropenone (DPC). The receptor source for this set is a man aged 18 to 30 with alopecia areata. Some clones in this sample may be carry-over from other donors' samples.

This chain joins TRBV6-6 and TRBJ1-5, with unresolved D. Germline CDR1 MNHNY, CDR2 SVGAGI (reference sequence). The CDR3 spans 13 residues. Trimming took off 6 bases at V and 2 bases at J, with 8 bases between the two ends. The CDR3 nucleotides are TGTGCCAGCAGCCCACAGCGCAATCAGCCCCAGCATTTT. It encodes CASSPQRNQPQHF.

V gene TRBV4-3 combines with J gene TRBJ2-5; D is uncertain. The V gene lost 2 bases and the J gene lost 4 bases, with 8 bases spanning the gap. CDR1 and CDR2 from the germline V gene are LGHNA and YSLEER. CDR3 length equals 13 residues. The CDR3 loop reads CASSQSVVETQYF. DNA of the CDR3: TGCGCCAGCAGCCAATCGGTAGTAGAGACCCAGTACTTC.

This clonotype was seen more than once but under ten times. The chain employs TRBV28 and TRBJ2-7, with 10 bases lining up with TRBD1. V trimming: 5 bases; J trimming: 1 base; junction bases outside the gene matches: 14. Germline CDR1 and CDR2: MDHEN and SYDVKM. This CDR3 region has 18 residues. The CDR3 loop is CASSLRQGAVVRSYEQYF. The CDR3, as DNA: TGTGCCAGCAGTCTCCGACAGGGGGCTGTCGTTAGGTCCTACGAGCAGTACTTC.

The V and J genes are TRBV29-1 and TRBJ2-5; no firm D call. V lost 3 bases, J lost 4 bases, and 6 bases lay in between. Looked up from germline, CDR1 is SQVTM and CDR2 is ANQGSEA. The length of the CDR3 is 11 residues. The CDR3, as DNA: TGCAGCGTTGAGAGTGGAGAGACCCAGTACTTC. Protein sequence: CSVESGETQYF.

Concerning this clonotype: A read error may account for a junction end that differs from germline. The V gene is TRBV2, the J gene TRBJ2-5; possibly TRBD1 for D (5 bases). The CDR3 spans 13 residues. Germline V gives CDR1 SNHLY, CDR2 FYNNEI. The CDR3: CARSEQGAETQYF. The CDR3 DNA reads TGTGCCCGCAGTGAGCAGGGTGCCGAGACCCAGTACTTC.

This clonotype was seen more than once but under ten times. The chain recombines TRBV20-1 with TRBJ1-2, with 7 bases identical to TRBD1. Germline trimming cut 4 bases from V and 2 bases from J; bases unmatched to any gene: 4. Germline CDR1 DFQATT, CDR2 SNEGSKA (reference sequence). There are 13 residues in the CDR3. The DNA of the CDR3 is TGCAGTGCTATTTACAGGGGAAACTATGGCTACACCTTC. This gives the protein CSAIYRGNYGYTF.

This clonotype was seen a few times. The chain has TRBV12-3 or TRBV12-4 and TRBJ2-1; 12 bases map to TRBD2. This CDR3 is built from 14 residues. The V and J ends lost 5 bases and 8 bases, in that order; junction bases with no gene match: 4. The CDR3 loop reads CASSQLAGGDEQFF. CDR3 nucleotide sequence: TGTGCCAGCAGTCAACTAGCGGGGGGCGATGAGCAGTTCTTC.

This clonotype was counted ten times or more. The CDR3 sequence: CASREGTVFYEQYV. The CDR3 nucleotides read TGTGCCAGCAGAGAAGGGACAGTTTTCTACGAGCAGTACGTC. The rearrangement links TRBV6-1 to TRBJ2-7, with 7 bases identical to TRBD1. This CDR3 region has 14 residues. CDR1 is MNHNS and CDR2 is SASEGT in the germline V gene.

This clonotype has only a few counts. The chain recombines TRBV10-3 with TRBJ1-5, with D hard to call. CDR1 and CDR2 (germline): ENHRY, SYGVKD. Trimming removed 3 bases at V and 6 bases at J, with 15 bases between. CDR3 length: 15 residues. CDR3 protein: CAISDGDGGGQPQHF. The CDR3 DNA reads TGTGCCATCAGTGACGGGGATGGAGGCGGTCAGCCCCAGCATTTT.

The chain joins TRBV20-1 to TRBJ1-4, with D possibly being TRBD1 (5 bases). The length of the CDR3 is 15 residues. Between the trimmed V and J ends, which lost 5 bases and 8 bases, there was a span of 21 bases. The germline V gene encodes CDR1 DFQATT and CDR2 SNEGSKA (reference sequence). CDR3 residues: CSAVPTGTREEKLFF. For the CDR3, the DNA is TGCAGTGCTGTACCAACCGGGACCCGAGAGGAAAAACTGTTTTTT.

This clonotype came up a few times. J is TRBJ2-5 and V is TRBV5-4; D is perhaps TRBD1 (6 bases). Germline V gene sequence: CDR1 SGHNT, CDR2 YYREEE (reference sequence). The CDR3 totals 13 residues. V dropped 4 bases and J dropped 7 bases, with 14 bases sitting between them. CDR3 nucleotide sequence: TGTGCCAGCAGCACACAGGGAAACGTGACCCAGTACTTC. Amino acid sequence: CASSTQGNVTQYF.

This clonotype was seen many times. The chain combines TRBV5-1 with TRBJ2-3; no definite D call. The CDR3 has 12 amino acids. Per the germline V gene, CDR1 is SGHRS and CDR2 is YFSETQ. Trimming shortened V by 1 base and J by 4 bases, and 4 bases separated the two germline ends. The CDR3 region is CASSLLADTQYF. The CDR3 region has the DNA TGCGCCAGCAGCTTGCTAGCAGATACGCAGTATTTT. The complete variable domain, with remaining parts taken from reference TRBV5-1 and TRBJ2-3, reads KAGVTQTPRYLIKTRGQQVTLSCSPISGHRSVSWYQQTPGQGLQFLFEYFSETQRNKGNFPGRFSGRQFSNSRSEMNVSTLELGDSALYLCASSLLADTQYFGPGTRLTVL.

This clonotype was found many times. The rearrangement uses TRBV6-4 and TRBJ2-1; weak D call: TRBD2 (7 bases). The CDR3 is made up of 16 amino acids. Trimming shortened V by 2 bases and J by 4 bases, and 15 bases separated the two germline ends. The germline CDR1 and CDR2 sequences are MRHNA and SNTAGT. DNA of the CDR3: TGTGCCAGCAGTGACGGGGGGGCAGGGGATTACAATGAGCAGTTCTTC. As protein: CASSDGGAGDYNEQFF.

This clonotype has only a few counts. J is TRBJ1-5 and V is TRBV6-6; D uncertain. The V and J ends lost 0 bases and 3 bases respectively, with 15 bases between them. The germline V gene has CDR1 MNHNY and CDR2 SVGAGI (reference sequence). The CDR3 totals 17 residues. This chain's CDR3 is CASSYSSIGKNNQPQHF. Written as DNA, the CDR3 is TGTGCCAGCAGTTACTCGAGTATAGGGAAGAACAATCAGCCCCAGCATTTT.

The sample holds many counts of this clonotype. The genes are TRBV7-8 and TRBJ1-1; 7 nucleotides match TRBD1. V was pared by 2 bases and J by 11 bases, with 11 bases of the junction left unmatched. Germline V gene lookup returns CDR1 SGHVS and CDR2 FQNEAQ. The CDR3 extends over 14 amino acids. CDR3 region: CASSLQGQLHPAFF. CDR3 DNA: TGTGCCAGCAGCTTACAGGGACAGCTTCATCCGGCTTTCTTT. Supplemented by reference TRBV7-8 and TRBJ1-1, the full variable domain reads GAGVSQSPRYKVAKRGQDVALRCDPISGHVSLFWYQQALGQGPEFLTYFQNEAQLDKSGLPSDRFFAERPEGSVSTLKIQRTQQEDSAVYLCASSLQGQLHPAFFGQGTRLTVV.

This chain links TRBV25-1 with TRBJ2-1, with D hard to call. Germline V gives CDR1 MGHDK, CDR2 SYGVNS. CDR3 size: 13 residues. The germline V and J ends were trimmed by 4 bases and 6 bases, with 10 bases remaining between them. For the CDR3, the DNA is TGTGCCAGCAGTGGAGCGCGGAGCAATGAGCAGTTCTTC. Protein: CASSGARSNEQFF.

This clonotype has more than one count but fewer than ten. The rearrangement joins TRBV24-1 to TRBJ1-2; no clear D gene. This CDR3 region has 11 residues. Germline CDR1 KGHDR, CDR2 SFDVKD. Trimming left V 3 bases short and J 5 bases short, with 3 bases between. CDR3 in DNA: TGTGCCACCAGTGATGGATATGGCTACACCTTC. It yields the protein CATSDGYGYTF.

This clonotype appeared a few times. The J gene is TRBJ2-4, the V gene TRBV4-3; 7 bases are a match to TRBD1. The CDR3 contains 18 residues. Germline CDR1 LGHNA, CDR2 YSLEER. V was pared by 0 bases and J by 5 bases, with 13 bases of the junction left unmatched. The CDR3 DNA follows: TGCGCCAGCAGCCAAGATTTCGTCGGACAGGCGTTCGAAAACATTCAGTACTTC. Its protein product is CASSQDFVGQAFENIQYF.

This clonotype was observed a few times. The V gene is TRBV12-3 or TRBV12-4, the J gene TRBJ1-2, with TRBD1 as a possible D gene (5 bases). Trimming stripped 5 bases from V and 5 bases from J, with 9 bases between. The CDR3 consists of 12 residues. CDR3 sequence: CASSMTVYGYTF. The CDR3 DNA sequence: TGTGCCAGCAGTATGACAGTTTATGGCTACACCTTC.

This clonotype was counted ten times or more. V gene TRBV7-9 combines with J gene TRBJ1-4; perhaps TRBD1 as D (6 bases). Germline V gene data show CDR1 as SEHNR and CDR2 as FQNEAQ (reference sequence). Trimming left V 5 bases short and J 6 bases short, with 13 bases between. The CDR3 is 14 amino acids. CDR3 protein: CASSQPYRDEKLFF. Here the CDR3 DNA reads TGTGCCAGCAGCCAACCCTACAGGGATGAAAAACTGTTTTTT.

This rearrangement joins TRBV7-9 to TRBJ1-5, with 7 bases that match TRBD1. Germline V gives CDR1 SEHNR, CDR2 FQNEAQ (reference sequence). The CDR3 consists of 15 residues. V lost 3 bases and J lost 3; bases outside the gene matches: 5. The CDR3 nucleotides are TGTGCCAGCAGCTTTGGGACAGTCATCAATCAGCCCCAGCATTTT. Encoded protein: CASSFGTVINQPQHF.

This clonotype was picked up a small number of times. CDR3 loop: CASKSPRRDTQYF. CDR3 DNA sequence: TGTGCCAGCAAGTCCCCGAGAAGGGATACGCAGTATTTT. The chain is built from TRBV7-2 and TRBJ2-3; no clear D gene. This CDR3 region has 13 residues. CDR1 and CDR2 from the germline V gene are SGHTA and FQGNSA. V was trimmed by 7 bases and J by 6 bases, leaving 14 bases between them.

This chain connects TRBV27 to TRBJ1-2, with D hard to call. Germline V gene sequence: CDR1 MNHEY, CDR2 SMNVEV (reference sequence). The CDR3 loop spans 14 amino acids. The V gene lost 5 bases and the J gene lost 4 bases, with 14 bases spanning the gap. The CDR3 here is CASSPTFHTYGYTF. The CDR3 region has the DNA TGTGCCAGCAGTCCGACATTTCACACCTATGGCTACACCTTC.

The CDR3 is CASRDRDNSPLHF. The CDR3, as DNA: TGTGCCAGCAGGGACAGGGATAATTCACCCCTCCACTTT. The chain couples TRBV7-9 to TRBJ1-6, with 8 nucleotides matching TRBD1. In germline, CDR1 is SEHNR, CDR2 FQNEAQ (reference sequence). V lost 6 bases and J lost 5; bases outside the gene matches: 0. The CDR3 has 13 amino acids.

This chain joins TRBV12-3 or TRBV12-4 and TRBJ2-3; 9 nucleotides line up with TRBD2. Trimming removed 4 bases from V and 7 bases from J; junction bases left unmatched: 3. This CDR3 has 13 residues. The CDR3 DNA reads TGTGCCAGCAGTTCCCTAGCGGGGTATACGCAGTATTTT. It yields the protein CASSSLAGYTQYF.

The rearrangement joins TRBV5-4 to TRBJ1-2; D is possibly TRBD1 (6 bases). The V gene's germline CDR1 is SGHNT and CDR2 YYREEE (reference sequence). Trimming shortened V by 3 bases and J by 3 bases, and 12 bases separated the two germline ends. The CDR3 totals 14 residues. This CDR3 is CASSSPGAHYGYTF. The CDR3 DNA reads TGTGCCAGCAGCTCACCAGGGGCCCACTATGGCTACACCTTC.

The chain carries TRBV20-1 and TRBJ2-7; TRBD1 aligns across 8 bases. The germline gives CDR1 DFQATT, CDR2 SNEGSKA (reference sequence). CDR3 length equals 14 residues. After removal of 4 bases from V and 1 base from J, the junction contained 6 bases not matched to a gene. This CDR3 reads CSAIDRGGSYEQYV. The DNA of the CDR3 is TGCAGTGCTATTGACAGGGGAGGATCCTACGAGCAGTACGTC.

The chain recombines TRBV5-1 with TRBJ2-1; possibly TRBD2 for D (7 bases). V lost 4 bases and J lost 1, with 12 bases in between. CDR1 is SGHRS, CDR2 YFSETQ, per germline. The CDR3 spans 15 residues. CDR3 sequence reads: CASSEGGRSYNEQFF. The CDR3 bases are TGCGCCAGCAGCGAGGGGGGGCGGTCCTACAATGAGCAGTTCTTC.